This is a list of T cell receptor beta chains from one sample in a study of blood T cell repertoires in COVID-19. Libraries were prepared by immunoSEQ multiplex PCR; TCRdb keeps only in-frame clonotypes and omits some of them. The sample records 40,000 to 55,000 clones, about 88% being singletons. The sample taken for sequencing was peripheral blood. Source of these receptors: a man between 45 and 60 years old with active COVID-19. The CDR3 runs from the conserved cysteine through the conserved F or W. The order of the fields is V gene, CDR3 protein.

>TRBV19
CASSLGQQNQPQHF
>TRBV2
CATVFVVPETQYF
>TRBV19
CASSPGRGGAYEQYF
>TRBV10-3
CAISSGGGNYNEQFF
>TRBV7-2
CASERGGLSYEQYF
>TRBV2
CASSAGQGHTEAFF
>TRBV6-1
CASSDPRGPYEQYF
>TRBV28
CASSLRLNTEAFF
>TRBV5-5
CASSLAGTGYEKLFF
>TRBV4-1
CASSQEKIQETQYF
>TRBV4-3
CASSRGTVTEAFF
>TRBV10-2
CASSEGVVADRTDTQYF
>TRBV5-6
CASSPAGTGNEKLFF
>TRBV5-4
CASSKDRVDEKLFF
>TRBV4-3
CASSPRYGGKADQPQHF
>TRBV7-9
CASSSPGGYNEQFF
>TRBV28
CASSKEGVDSNQPQHF
>TRBV5-1
CASSLVPGTDTQYF
>TRBV15
CATSRDRGGAFF
>TRBV11-2
CASSRSTGTGLYGYTF
>TRBV7-9
CASSSPEAGTGQETQYF